The 12 T cell receptor beta chains below come from one sample, sequenced in a study of human T cells and chemical hapten exposure. TCRdb re-derived calls from the RACE reads in MiXCR, one entry per CDR3 protein. The repertoire includes hundreds of thousands of distinct CDR3 sequences, about 6% of them detected once, and about 5.4% sits in the top ten. Specified time point: patch test 2, 6 weeks after DPC sensitization. The sample's treatment: therapeutic diphenylcyclopropenone sensitization with weekly scalp DPC. Sequencing was performed on whole blood, taken in connection with sensitization to the hapten diphenylcyclopropenone (DPC). All receptors come from a young woman with alopecia areata. Some clones in this sample may be carry-over from other donors' samples.

This clonotype was seen ten or more times. The V call is TRBV5-4, the J call TRBJ2-5; D is tentatively TRBD1 or TRBD2 (5 bases each). Germline CDR1 is SGHNT and CDR2 is YYREEE (reference sequence). The CDR3 extends over 12 amino acids. Trimming stripped 7 bases from V and 3 bases from J, with 10 bases between. The CDR3 spells CASGTPEETQYF. The CDR3 DNA is TGTGCCAGCGGGACGCCCGAAGAGACCCAGTACTTC.

This clonotype was counted many times. This rearrangement joins TRBV4-1 to TRBJ1-2; no clear D gene. The CDR3 contains 13 residues. CDR1 MGHRA and CDR2 YSYEKL come from the germline V gene. Trimming removed 0 bases at V and 7 bases at J, with 9 bases between. The DNA of the CDR3 is TGCGCCAGCAGCCAAGACCGGGTTTTTGGCTACACCTTC. It is translated as CASSQDRVFGYTF.

This clonotype appeared many times. V gene TRBV6-5 combines with J gene TRBJ1-1, with 7 bases that match TRBD1. Trimming at V came to 5 bases and at J to 6 bases, leaving 3 bases not matched to a gene. The CDR3 totals 12 residues. CDR1 is MNHEY and CDR2 is SVGAGI in the germline V gene. The CDR3 DNA sequence: TGTGCCAGCAGTGGGGACAGTCCTGAAGCTTTCTTT. The encoded protein is CASSGDSPEAFF.

This clonotype has just a few counts. The chain has TRBV29-1 and TRBJ1-1, with 8 nucleotides matching TRBD1. J lost 5 bases, V lost 6 bases, and 8 bases had no gene match. CDR1 and CDR2 from the germline V gene are SQVTM and ANQGSEA. The CDR3 is made up of 13 amino acids. The DNA for the CDR3 is TGCAGCGTAGGACAGGGAGAGGTGACTGAAGCTTTCTTT. Translated: CSVGQGEVTEAFF.

The table lists this clonotype with many counts. The rearrangement uses TRBV7-2 and TRBJ1-6, with 9 bases matching TRBD1. V gave up 3 bases and J gave up 9 bases; unmatched junction bases: 12. The CDR3 consists of 17 residues. CDR1 and CDR2 from the germline V gene are SGHTA and FQGNSA. Here the CDR3 reads CASSFLVSDRGGSPLHF. The CDR3 DNA reads as TGTGCCAGCAGCTTTCTAGTGTCCGACAGGGGGGGTTCACCCCTCCACTTT.

V usage is TRBV14 and J usage is TRBJ1-1; D unclear. The CDR3 has 12 amino acids. Germline loops: CDR1 SGHDN, CDR2 FVKESK. Deletions cut 1 base from V and 4 bases from J, with 4 bases between. The CDR3 sequence is CASSQAVTEAFF. The CDR3 DNA is TGTGCCAGCAGCCAAGCGGTCACTGAAGCTTTCTTT.

The chain uses TRBV6-5 and TRBJ1-4, with D perhaps matching TRBD1 (6 bases). CDR3 length: 15 amino acids. V lost 3 bases and J lost 2, with 10 bases in between. Germline CDR1 is MNHEY and CDR2 is SVGAGI. As DNA, the CDR3 is TGTGCCAGCAGTTATGTAGGGGGTACTAATGAAAAACTGTTTTTT. Translated: CASSYVGGTNEKLFF.

This clonotype was counted at least ten times. V usage is TRBV20-1 and J usage is TRBJ2-3, with D perhaps being TRBD1 or TRBD2 (5 bases each). This CDR3 has 14 residues. Trimming cost V 6 bases and J 3 bases, with 16 bases left between them. The V gene's germline CDR1 is DFQATT and CDR2 SNEGSKA (reference sequence). The CDR3 spells CSAKRGRETDTQYF. The CDR3 DNA is TGCAGTGCCAAACGGGGCAGGGAAACAGATACGCAGTATTTT.

This clonotype has more than one count but fewer than ten. The chain combines TRBV10-3 with TRBJ1-1, with 7 bases lining up with TRBD1. J gave up 4 bases and V 3 bases, and 5 bases lay outside the gene matches. Germline V gene lookup returns CDR1 ENHRY and CDR2 SYGVKD. The CDR3 runs to 14 residues. The CDR3 bases are TGTGCCATCAGTGATTTAGACAGGGTCACTGAAGCTTTCTTT. Residues: CAISDLDRVTEAFF.

Ten or more counts support this clonotype. The chain joins TRBV5-1 to TRBJ1-2; D is unclear. This CDR3 contains 15 residues. From germline, CDR1 is SGHRS and CDR2 YFSETQ. V lost 4 bases, J lost 4 bases, and 17 bases lay in between. CDR3 bases: TGCGCCAGCAGCCTGGAAGGGAATTACGGCTATGGCTACACCTTC. This sequence encodes CASSLEGNYGYGYTF.

This chain links TRBV6-6 with TRBJ2-4; tentative D call: TRBD2 (7 bases). Germline V gives CDR1 MNHNY, CDR2 SVGAGI (reference sequence). Deletions cut 5 bases from V and 1 base from J, with 15 bases between. The CDR3 runs to 16 residues. CDR3 amino acids: CASSDGGAKAKNIQYF. The DNA of the CDR3 is TGTGCCAGCAGTGATGGGGGGGCGAAGGCCAAAAACATTCAGTACTTC.

V is TRBV20-1 and J is TRBJ2-5; D call uncertain. This CDR3 is 12 amino acids long. Germline loops: CDR1 DFQATT, CDR2 SNEGSKA (reference sequence). V lost 3 bases, J lost 2 bases, and 7 bases lay in between. CDR3 sequence reads: CSASPDQETQYF. The DNA for the CDR3 is TGCAGTGCTAGCCCAGATCAAGAGACCCAGTACTTC.